This TCR beta chain was recovered during a study of blood T cell repertoires in COVID-19. Study background: The United States, Italy and Spain were the sources of the acute and convalescent COVID-19 samples.

As processed by the authors: Reference gene primer amplification gave nucleated cell count estimates. The protocol was immunoSEQ multiplex PCR, while the TCRdb copy is restricted to in-frame clones and leaves out a portion. V and J calls plus clone size are reproduced from that table; the DNA served to infer D and trimming. The table has 300,000 to 400,000 clones, around 83% seen once; the top ten hold 2.5% to 3.5%. This CDR3 has 15 amino acids. Trimming took 8 bases from V and 1 from J; bases not matched to a gene: 10. Germline assignment: CDR1 MGHRA and CDR2 YSYEKL. This clonotype was sampled from a man aged 30 to 39 with active or convalescent COVID-19. What was sequenced was peripheral blood. The chain links TRBV4-1 to TRBJ1-1; TRBD1 matches 7 bases. The CDR3 nucleotides are TGCGCCAGCGCCCCAAGGGGGCTCGGGAACACTGAAGCTTTCTTT. Translating it yields CASAPRGLGNTEAFF.